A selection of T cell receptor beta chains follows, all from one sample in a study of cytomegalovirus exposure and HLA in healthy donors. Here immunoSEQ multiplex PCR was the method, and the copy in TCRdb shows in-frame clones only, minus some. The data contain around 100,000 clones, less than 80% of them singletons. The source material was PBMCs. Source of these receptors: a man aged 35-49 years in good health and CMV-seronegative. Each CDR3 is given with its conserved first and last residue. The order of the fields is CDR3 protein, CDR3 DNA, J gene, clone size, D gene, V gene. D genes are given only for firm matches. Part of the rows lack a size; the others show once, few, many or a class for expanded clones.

CASSVGGSGGTDTQYF | TGTGCCAGCAGCGTAGGGGGTAGCGGGGGCACAGATACGCAGTATTTT | TRBJ2-3 | NA | TRBD2 | TRBV9
CASRPRDRGNYGYTF | TGTGCCAGCAGGCCCCGGGACAGGGGTAACTATGGCTACACCTTC | TRBJ1-2 | NA | TRBD1 | TRBV28
CASSLSGPTYNEQFF | TGTGCCAGCAGCTTAAGCGGGCCCACCTACAATGAGCAGTTCTTC | TRBJ2-1 | NA | NA | TRBV7-2
CASSLGGTSGGADTQYF | TGCGCCAGCAGCTTGGGAGGGACTAGCGGGGGGGCTGATACGCAGTATTTT | TRBJ2-3 | NA | TRBD2 | TRBV5-1
CASSEHRDTEAFF | TGCGCCAGCAGTGAGCACCGGGACACTGAAGCTTTCTTT | TRBJ1-1 | NA | NA | TRBV10-1
CASSQGRGGSETQYF | TGCGCCAGCAGCCAAGGGCGGGGGGGCTCTGAGACCCAGTACTTC | TRBJ2-5 | NA | TRBD2 | TRBV4-3
CASSEFGTGGGRTTDTQYF | TGCGCCAGCAGTGAGTTCGGGACAGGGGGCGGTCGGACTACAGATACGCAGTATTTT | TRBJ2-3 | NA | TRBD1 | TRBV10-2
CASSLVPGEETQYF | TGTGCCAGCAGCTTAGTACCGGGGGAAGAGACCCAGTACTTC | TRBJ2-5 | NA | NA | TRBV7-9
CASSQERGAPQHF | TGTGCCAGCAGCCAAGAAAGGGGTGCGCCCCAGCATTTT | TRBJ1-5 | NA | NA | TRBV14
CASTRQGDTGELFF | TGTGCCAGCACCAGACAGGGGGATACCGGGGAGCTGTTTTTT | TRBJ2-2 | NA | TRBD1 | TRBV6-5
CASSSGLATDTQYF | TGTGCCAGCAGCTCCGGACTAGCCACAGATACGCAGTATTTT | TRBJ2-3 | NA | TRBD2 | TRBV5-8
CASSQDATRTYEQYF | TGCGCCAGCAGCCAAGATGCGACACGAACCTACGAGCAGTACTTC | TRBJ2-7 | NA | NA | TRBV4-1
CASSLTGANTEAFF | TGTGCCAGCAGTCTTACAGGGGCGAACACTGAAGCTTTCTTT | TRBJ1-1 | NA | TRBD1 | TRBV2
CASSQSSGGRTEAFF | TGTGCCAGCAGCCAATCATCAGGGGGCAGGACTGAAGCTTTCTTT | TRBJ1-1 | once | TRBD1 | TRBV16
CASSPGQQNTEAFF | TGTGCCAGCAGCCCCGGACAGCAGAACACTGAAGCTTTCTTT | TRBJ1-1 | NA | NA | TRBV5-4
CASSLGPPGNIQYF | TGTGCCAGCAGCTTGGGGCCACCGGGAAACATTCAGTACTTC | TRBJ2-4 | NA | NA | TRBV5-8
CASSPRGTGLYEQYF | TGTGCCAGCAGCCCGAGGGGGACAGGCCTTTACGAGCAGTACTTC | TRBJ2-7 | NA | TRBD1 | TRBV5-4
CASSLGQGGHQPQHF | TGTGCCAGCAGCTTAGGACAGGGGGGGCATCAGCCCCAGCATTTT | TRBJ1-5 | NA | TRBD1 | TRBV5-6
CASSPDRTGNSGANVLTF | TGTGCCAGCAGCCCCGATAGGACAGGGAACTCTGGGGCCAACGTCCTGACTTTC | TRBJ2-6 | NA | TRBD1 | TRBV9
CASSSGVNQPQHF | TGCGCCAGCAGTAGCGGGGTCAATCAGCCCCAGCATTTT | TRBJ1-5 | NA | NA | TRBV10-1
CASSLEAGGTLYQPQHF | TGTGCCAGCAGCTTAGAAGCGGGGGGCACTTTATATCAGCCCCAGCATTTT | TRBJ1-5 | NA | NA | TRBV7-9
CASSQAGQGNEKLFF | TGCGCCAGCAGCCAGGCGGGACAGGGTAATGAAAAACTGTTTTTT | TRBJ1-4 | NA | TRBD1 | TRBV4-1
CATSRAPSPAGAYNEQFF | TGTGCCACCAGCAGAGCCCCTTCCCCAGCGGGGGCTTACAATGAGCAGTTCTTC | TRBJ2-1 | NA | TRBD2 | TRBV15
CASMYTGELFF | TGTGCCAGTATGTACACCGGGGAGCTGTTTTTT | TRBJ2-2 | few | NA | TRBV18
CASSLAGESYNEQFF | TGTGCCAGCAGCCTAGCGGGGGAGTCCTACAATGAGCAGTTCTTC | TRBJ2-1 | once | TRBD2 | TRBV5-4
CASSGTAYGYTF | TGTGCCAGCAGCGGGACAGCTTATGGCTACACCTTC | TRBJ1-2 | NA | TRBD1 | TRBV6-1
CAWSVNINYEQYF | TGTGCCTGGAGTGTTAATATTAACTACGAGCAGTACTTC | TRBJ2-7 | NA | NA | TRBV30
CASSLGGYGEAFF | TGTGCCAGCAGTTTGGGGGGGTATGGTGAAGCTTTCTTT | TRBJ1-1 | NA | NA | TRBV6-6
CASSLDQGGYGYTF | TGTGCCAGCAGCTTAGACCAGGGTGGCTATGGCTACACCTTC | TRBJ1-2 | NA | NA | TRBV11-2
CASRGDFHNTIYF | TGTGCCAGCAGGGGGGACTTCCATAACACCATATATTTT | TRBJ1-3 | NA | NA | TRBV2
CASSRDSINYGYTF | TGTGCCAGCAGCAGAGACAGCATCAACTATGGCTACACCTTC | TRBJ1-2 | NA | NA | TRBV7-2
CATQDGQGIAAFF | TGTGCCACCCAAGATGGACAGGGAATAGCAGCTTTCTTT | TRBJ1-1 | NA | TRBD1 | TRBV5-4
CASRGDISINEQFF | TGTGCCAGCAGAGGGGACATTTCCATCAATGAGCAGTTCTTC | TRBJ2-1 | NA | NA | TRBV11-1
CASSIARTSGSSDTQYF | TGTGCCAGCAGCATAGCTAGGACTAGCGGATCATCAGATACGCAGTATTTT | TRBJ2-3 | NA | TRBD2 | TRBV7-2
CASSPTDTEAFF | TGTGCCAGCAGCCCAACGGACACTGAAGCTTTCTTT | TRBJ1-1 | NA | NA | TRBV13
CSVGGGGSGNTIYF | TGCAGCGTTGGTGGGGGAGGCTCTGGAAACACCATATATTTT | TRBJ1-3 | few | NA | TRBV29-1
CASSYGTGVDQPQHF | TGTGCCAGCAGTTACGGGACAGGGGTAGATCAGCCCCAGCATTTT | TRBJ1-5 | few | TRBD1 | TRBV5-8
CASSSYRDRAEQYF | TGTGCCAGCAGCTCTTACCGGGACAGGGCCGAGCAGTACTTC | TRBJ2-7 | few | TRBD1 | TRBV7-8
CASSLDRVVIGNTIYF | TGTGCCAGCAGCTTAGACAGGGTTGTAATTGGAAACACCATATATTTT | TRBJ1-3 | NA | NA | TRBV7-8
CASSWDRGPYEQYF | TGCGCCAGCAGCTGGGACAGGGGGCCCTACGAGCAGTACTTC | TRBJ2-7 | NA | TRBD1 | TRBV5-1